The rows below give T cell receptor beta chains drawn from one sample of a study of CD8 T cells in ankylosing spondylitis. MiXCR, applied by TCRdb to the 5' RACE reads, yields one record per CDR3 protein. The sample holds fewer than 550,000 distinct CDR3 sequences, roughly 5% seen once. Sequenced input: blood, either unsorted or a sorted T cell fraction (not recorded which). These receptors were taken from a male donor with ankylosing spondylitis. The CDR3 runs from the conserved cysteine through the conserved F or W. A D gene is named only where the DNA matches it firmly. Not all rows give a size; the values are once, few, many and, for expanded clones, a class.

TRBJ2-1 | many | TRBV7-2 | NA | CASSARRGLSYNEQFF | TGTGCCAGCAGCGCCCGTAGGGGCCTATCCTACAATGAGCAGTTCTTC
TRBJ2-4 | many | TRBV10-3 | NA | CAISEGISGAKNIQYF | TGTGCCATCAGTGAGGGAATTTCGGGGGCCAAAAACATTCAGTACTTC
TRBJ2-3 | NA | TRBV9 | NA | CASSVGDITDTQYF | TGTGCCAGCAGCGTAGGAGACATCACAGATACGCAGTATTTT
TRBJ2-3 | many | TRBV27 | NA | CASSIYTSTDTQYF | TGTGCCAGCAGCATTTATACTAGCACAGATACGCAGTATTTT
TRBJ2-7 | many | TRBV25-1 | NA | CASSEWGGTYEQYF | TGTGCCAGCAGTGAATGGGGCGGAACCTACGAGCAGTACTTC
TRBJ2-7 | many | TRBV27 | NA | CASSPRAVDGYEQYF | TGTGCCAGCAGTCCCCGAGCGGTAGACGGCTACGAGCAGTACTTC
TRBJ2-5 | few | TRBV4-2 | NA | CASSQDPTAGQETQYF | TGTGCCAGCAGCCAAGACCCGACAGCCGGCCAAGAGACCCAGTACTTC
TRBJ2-1 | many | TRBV28 | NA | CANRGARVGKFF | TGTGCCAATCGGGGGGCAAGAGTAGGGAAGTTCTTC
TRBJ2-5 | NA | TRBV29-1 | TRBD1 | CSVGDRGHETQYF | TGCAGCGTTGGGGACAGGGGGCATGAGACCCAGTACTTC
TRBJ1-1 | many | TRBV20-1 | NA | CSAQDGVYAFF | TGCAGTGCTCAAGACGGGGTCTACGCTTTCTTT
TRBJ2-5 | many | TRBV7-2 | NA | CASSLAQTQYF | TGTGCCAGCAGCTTAGCGCAGACCCAGTACTTC